Presented here are 28 T cell receptor beta chains from one specimen sequenced in a study of T cells after posttransplantation cyclophosphamide. Cyclophosphamide on days +3 and +4 followed busulfan-fludarabine conditioning and a marrow graft. Generated by immunoSEQ multiplex PCR, the TCRdb table keeps only in-frame clones and is missing some. Of around 1,600 clones listed, roughly 80% were seen once; the top ten hold over 15%. This sample comprised CD4+ T cells sorted from PBMCs, obtained after allogeneic stem cell transplant with posttransplant cyclophosphamide. The receptors shown here come from a male patient between 50 and 60 years old who received an allogeneic stem cell transplant from an unrelated donor, was CMV-positive, and had acute GVHD only. Part of the T cells may come from the graft donor.

This rearrangement joins TRBV29-1 to TRBJ2-1; 9 bases align to TRBD1. Germline trimming cut 4 bases from V and 8 bases from J; bases unmatched to any gene: 6. The germline gives CDR1 SQVTM, CDR2 ANQGSEA. This CDR3 is 13 amino acids long. CDR3 nucleotides: TGCAGCGTTGTCCGGGACAGGGAGGATGAGCAGTTCTTC. Translated: CSVVRDREDEQFF.

This clone was found once. The chain combines TRBV9 with TRBJ1-4; 11 positions match TRBD1. V lost 3 bases, J lost 8 bases, and 3 bases stayed unmatched. Germline V CDR1 and CDR2: SGDLS, YYNGEE. The CDR3 is 14 residues long. This chain's CDR3 is CASSADRGQEKLFF. CDR3 coding DNA: TGTGCCAGCAGCGCGGACAGGGGGCAGGAAAAACTGTTTTTT.

This clone was recorded only once. The V call is TRBV14, the J call TRBJ2-3, with TRBD2 matching 9 bases. The CDR3 loop spans 15 amino acids. The trim removed 5 bases at V and 0 bases at J, leaving 3 bases unmatched. In germline, CDR1 is SGHDN, CDR2 FVKESK. CDR3 nucleotides: TGTGCCAGCAGCTCACTAGCGGGTAGCACAGATACGCAGTATTTT. This gives the protein CASSSLAGSTDTQYF.

The chain has TRBV7-9 and TRBJ1-1; a possible D gene is TRBD1 (5 bases). Germline V gene data show CDR1 as SEHNR and CDR2 as FQNEAQ (reference sequence). Trimming pared 7 bases from V and 3 bases from J, leaving 15 bases between. This CDR3 contains 14 residues. This CDR3 reads CASTPAQGHTEAFF. As DNA, the CDR3 is TGTGCCAGCACCCCCGCCCAGGGTCACACTGAAGCTTTCTTT.

CDR3 sequence: CSVTSTGVPYF. The CDR3 nucleotides are TGCAGTGTTACCTCGACAGGGGTCCCGTATTTT. The chain carries TRBV20-1 and TRBJ2-3; 8 positions match TRBD1. The length of the CDR3 is 11 residues. Germline loops: CDR1 DFQATT, CDR2 SNEGSKA (reference sequence). Trimming at V came to 7 bases and at J to 14 bases, leaving 11 bases not matched to a gene.

This clone was seen a handful of times. Sequence at one end of the junction differs from germline and may be a read error. This chain joins TRBV29-1 and TRBJ1-2; TRBD1 matches 10 bases. This CDR3 is 13 amino acids long. Germline CDR1 is SQVTM and CDR2 is ANQGSEA. The CDR3: CSDKTGGCYRYTF. The CDR3 DNA reads TGCAGCGATAAGACAGGGGGCTGCTATCGCTACACCTTC.

The chain recombines TRBV2 with TRBJ1-6; 10 nucleotides align to TRBD1. This CDR3 has 15 residues. With 7 bases clipped from V and 7 bases from J, the junction kept 7 bases outside the gene matches. Germline loops: CDR1 SNHLY, CDR2 FYNNEI. The CDR3 coding sequence is TGTGCCAGCAAAAGGGACAGGGGCGACAATTCACCCCTCCACTTT. Translated, it gives CASKRDRGDNSPLHF.

This chain connects TRBV5-4 to TRBJ2-3; maybe TRBD1 (5 bases). Germline CDR1 SGHNT, CDR2 YYREEE (reference sequence). V lost 4 bases to trimming and J lost 0 bases, with 12 bases between them. This CDR3 has 15 residues. CDR3 protein: CASSTQAGSTDTQYF. The DNA for the CDR3 is TGTGCCAGCAGCACCCAGGCAGGGAGCACAGATACGCAGTATTTT.

This chain connects TRBV12-5 to TRBJ2-3, with 8 bases aligning to TRBD2. CDR1 is LGHNT, CDR2 FRNRAP, per germline. V dropped 0 bases and J dropped 8; count of bases not matched to a gene: 10. CDR3 length: 16 residues. The CDR3 here is CASGLVAGGGSFTQYF. In DNA, the CDR3 is TGTGCTAGTGGTTTGGTGGCGGGAGGTGGCTCGTTTACGCAGTATTTT.

This clone was observed a few times. This chain uses TRBV18 with TRBJ1-1; D is unclear. The germline CDR1 and CDR2 sequences are KGHSH and LQKENI. Trimming left V 4 bases short and J 7 bases short, with 10 bases between. This CDR3 spans 12 amino acids. DNA for the CDR3: TGTGCCAGCTCACTTTCACAGCATGAAGCTTTCTTT. Its protein product is CASSLSQHEAFF.

The chain joins TRBV7-9 to TRBJ2-7; TRBD1 is a possible D gene (5 bases). Looked up from germline, CDR1 is SEHNR and CDR2 is FQNEAQ (reference sequence). This CDR3 is 13 amino acids long. Trimming cost V 4 bases and J 1 base, with 8 bases left between them. CDR3 sequence (DNA): TGTGCCAGCAGCTCCACAGGTTCCTACGAGCAGTACTTC. As protein: CASSSTGSYEQYF.

The CDR3 DNA sequence: TGTGCCAGCTCACCAGCCGGGACAGGGCCGATCTCTGGAAACACCATATATTTT. As protein: CASSPAGTGPISGNTIYF. The chain has TRBV18 and TRBJ1-3; 9 bases match TRBD1. After removal of 2 bases from V and 0 bases from J, the junction contained 8 bases not matched to a gene. CDR3 length: 18 residues. Per the germline V gene, CDR1 is KGHSH and CDR2 is LQKENI. Full variable domain (remainder filled in from reference TRBV18 and TRBJ1-3): NAGVMQNPRHLVRRRGQEARLRCSPMKGHSHVYWYRQLPEEGLKFMVYLQKENIIDESGMPKERFSAEFPKEGPSILRIQQVVRGDSAAYFCASSPAGTGPISGNTIYFGEGSWLTVV.

The gene calls are TRBV5-1 and TRBJ2-5; 7 nucleotides line up with TRBD2. Germline V CDR1 and CDR2: SGHRS, YFSETQ. J was trimmed by 5 bases and V by 4 bases; bases with no gene match: 5. This CDR3 region has 13 residues. CDR3 DNA: TGCGCCAGCAGCCGGGGGGTGGAGGAGACCCAGTACTTC. Translated, it gives CASSRGVEETQYF.

This rearrangement joins TRBV6-1 to TRBJ2-3, with D unclear. The germline gives CDR1 MNHNS, CDR2 SASEGT. The CDR3 runs 11 residues. The V gene lost 7 bases and the J gene lost 4 bases, with 6 bases spanning the gap. The CDR3 region is CASKHADTQYF. The CDR3 bases are TGTGCCAGCAAGCACGCAGATACGCAGTATTTT.

This chain connects TRBV2 to TRBJ1-1; D is undetermined. Looked up from germline, CDR1 is SNHLY and CDR2 is FYNNEI. V was shortened by 0 bases and J by 8 bases, with 4 bases between the two germline ends. The CDR3 runs 11 residues. CDR3 DNA sequence: TGTGCCAGCAGTGAAGCCAGGGAAGCTTTCTTT. It translates to CASSEAREAFF.

This chain links TRBV25-1 with TRBJ2-2; possibly TRBD2 for D (5 bases). The CDR3 has 14 residues. V was pared by 6 bases and J by 2 bases, with 10 bases between. Germline V gene lookup returns CDR1 MGHDK and CDR2 SYGVNS. The CDR3 sequence is CASRSTKNTGELFF. The CDR3 nucleotides are TGTGCCAGCAGATCGACTAAAAACACCGGGGAGCTGTTTTTT. Full variable domain (rest looked up from reference TRBV25-1 and TRBJ2-2): EADIYQTPRYLVIGTGKKITLECSQTMGHDKMYWYQQDPGMELHLIHYSYGVNSTEKGDLSSESTVSRIRTEHFPLTLESARPSHTSQYLCASRSTKNTGELFFGEGSRLTVL.

The V and J genes are TRBV19 and TRBJ1-6; 10 nucleotides match TRBD1. V shed 4 bases and J 8 bases; nucleotides not matched to a gene: 8. Germline V gene lookup returns CDR1 LNHDA and CDR2 SQIVND (reference sequence). This CDR3 is 16 amino acids long. The CDR3 reads CASSRGTGTGDSPLHF. Written as DNA, the CDR3 is TGTGCCAGTAGTAGAGGAACCGGGACAGGGGATTCACCCCTCCACTTT.

The chain employs TRBV18 and TRBJ1-4, with D perhaps matching TRBD1 (6 bases). CDR1 and CDR2 from the germline V gene are KGHSH and LQKENI. This CDR3 has 14 amino acids. The V gene lost 3 bases and the J gene lost 8 bases, with 13 bases spanning the gap. CDR3 sequence reads: CASSPSGELEKLFF. For the CDR3, the DNA is TGTGCCAGCTCACCTTCAGGGGAACTGGAAAAACTGTTTTTT.

The V and J genes are TRBV6-5 and TRBJ1-1; 7 nucleotides agree with TRBD1. Germline V lookup: CDR1 MNHEY, CDR2 SVGAGI. V lost 4 bases, J lost 7 bases, and 6 bases stayed unmatched. This CDR3 is 13 amino acids long. The CDR3 coding sequence is TGTGCCAGCAGTTGGGACAGAACAGGTGAAGCTTTCTTT. Translating gives CASSWDRTGEAFF.

The V and J genes are TRBV11-2 and TRBJ2-5, with D maybe TRBD2 (5 bases). The germline V and J ends were trimmed by 5 bases and 5 bases, with 9 bases remaining between them. This CDR3 comprises 12 residues. Germline V gives CDR1 SGHAT, CDR2 FQNNGV. CDR3 loop: CASSPSRETQYF. In nucleotides, the CDR3 is TGTGCCAGCAGCCCTAGCCGGGAGACCCAGTACTTC.

The J gene is TRBJ2-1, the V gene TRBV29-1, with D possibly matching TRBD1 (6 bases). Per germline, CDR1 SQVTM and CDR2 ANQGSEA. The CDR3 runs 13 residues. V gave up 6 bases and J gave up 7 bases, with 16 bases separating them. Here the CDR3 DNA reads TGCAGCGTCGGCTATTCACAGGGAAATGAGCAGTTCTTC. Translation: CSVGYSQGNEQFF.

The V and J genes are TRBV5-1 and TRBJ2-7; 9 bases align to TRBD1. Germline-derived CDR1 and CDR2 are SGHRS and YFSETQ. The CDR3 has 16 amino acids. V was clipped by 4 bases and J by 1 base; unmatched bases: 9. The CDR3: CASSRDPGQGSYEQYF. CDR3 nucleotides: TGCGCCAGCAGCCGAGATCCGGGACAGGGATCCTACGAGCAGTACTTC.

This clone was observed a handful of times. This specimen includes other DNA sequences encoding the same CDR3. This rearrangement joins TRBV4-2 to TRBJ2-5; TRBD1 aligns across 9 bases. Germline trimming cut 2 bases from V and 4 bases from J; bases unmatched to any gene: 8. The CDR3 has 16 residues. The germline CDR1 and CDR2 sequences are LGHNA and YNFKEQ. Here the CDR3 reads CASSQQLQGAGETQYF. In DNA, the CDR3 is TGTGCCAGCAGCCAACAATTACAGGGGGCTGGAGAGACCCAGTACTTC.

CDR3 protein: CASSFGTGNTEAFF. The CDR3 DNA reads TGCGCCAGCAGCTTTGGGACAGGGAACACTGAAGCTTTCTTT. The gene calls are TRBV5-1 and TRBJ1-1, with 8 bases fitting TRBD1. After removal of 2 bases from V and 1 base from J, the junction contained 1 base not matched to a gene. This CDR3 comprises 14 residues. The germline gives CDR1 SGHRS, CDR2 YFSETQ.

This chain joins TRBV14 and TRBJ2-7, with 7 bases lining up with TRBD1. Germline assignment: CDR1 SGHDN and CDR2 FVKESK. This CDR3 has 15 residues. V lost 4 bases and J lost 4; bases outside the gene matches: 10. CDR3 in amino acids: CASSRLGQVGYEQYF. The CDR3 DNA follows: TGTGCCAGCAGCCGCCTTGGACAGGTTGGTTACGAGCAGTACTTC.

The V gene is TRBV30, the J gene TRBJ1-2; 7 positions agree with TRBD1. CDR1 is GTSNPN, CDR2 SVGIG, per germline (reference sequence). The CDR3 runs 12 residues. In DNA, the CDR3 is TGTGACTCCCCGACAGGGTACTATGGCTACACCTTC. Translated: CDSPTGYYGYTF.

The CDR3 reads CASSETESSYNEQFF. The CDR3 bases are TGTGCCAGCAGTGAGACGGAGTCTTCCTACAATGAGCAGTTCTTC. This rearrangement joins TRBV2 to TRBJ2-1, with unresolved D. CDR1 and CDR2 from the germline V gene are SNHLY and FYNNEI. The germline V and J ends were trimmed by 3 bases and 1 base, with 10 bases remaining between them. This CDR3 contains 15 residues.

The rearrangement links TRBV2 to TRBJ1-2, with a weak D call TRBD1 (5 bases). Germline CDR1 is SNHLY and CDR2 is FYNNEI. V was cut by 7 bases and J by 6 bases, with 12 bases left in between. The CDR3 covers 12 residues. The CDR3 DNA sequence: TGTGCCAGCACCAGGGAGGGGAATGGCTACACCTTC. Translation: CASTREGNGYTF. Combining the CDR3 with reference TRBV2 and TRBJ1-2 gives the whole variable domain EPEVTQTPSHQVTQMGQEVILRCVPISNHLYFYWYRQILGQKVEFLVSFYNNEISEKSEIFDDQFSVERPDGSNFTLKIRSTKLEDSAMYFCASTREGNGYTFGSGTRLTVV.